The 19 T cell receptor beta chains reported below all come from one sample, sequenced in a study of shared clonotypes between healthy human individuals. Profiling relied on immunoSEQ multiplex PCR, and the TCRdb table lists in-frame clones only, not all of them. The top ten clones hold roughly 0.45% of a sample with over a million clones, nearly 99% of them seen once. The sequenced sample was naive CD4+ T cells sorted from blood. Sample subset: CD45RA+ positively selected. These receptors were collected from a man between 25 and 39 years old in good health.

The J gene is TRBJ1-2, the V gene TRBV2; tentative D call: TRBD1 (6 bases). The germline V gene has CDR1 SNHLY and CDR2 FYNNEI. V lost 8 bases and J lost 2, with 12 bases in between. The CDR3 contains 13 residues. The CDR3 spells CASGGQPNYGYTF. DNA for the CDR3: TGTGCCAGCGGTGGACAGCCCAACTATGGCTACACCTTC.

J is TRBJ2-2 and V is TRBV7-9, with TRBD2 matching over 8 bases. Germline V gene data show CDR1 as SEHNR and CDR2 as FQNEAQ (reference sequence). The V segment lost 4 bases and the J segment 5 bases; nucleotides outside the gene matches: 9. The CDR3 is 16 amino acids. For the CDR3, the DNA is TGTGCCAGCAGCTCGCAGTCGACTAGCGCAACCGGGGAGCTGTTTTTT. Its protein is CASSSQSTSATGELFF.

The V gene is TRBV7-9, the J gene TRBJ1-5; D gene ambiguous. Trimming pared 10 bases from V and 1 base from J, leaving 11 bases between. Per germline, CDR1 SEHNR and CDR2 FQNEAQ (reference sequence). The CDR3 runs to 13 residues. This CDR3 reads CAIQRTSNQPQHF. The CDR3, as DNA: TGTGCCATCCAAAGGACGAGCAATCAGCCCCAGCATTTT.

The chain is built from TRBV10-3 and TRBJ2-1; D is unresolved. The CDR3 is made up of 14 amino acids. The germline V and J ends were trimmed by 5 bases and 5 bases, with 13 bases remaining between them. Germline assignment: CDR1 ENHRY and CDR2 SYGVKD. Here the CDR3 DNA reads TGTGCCATCAGTAAACCCCTAGATCACAATGAGCAGTTCTTC. It codes for CAISKPLDHNEQFF.

V is TRBV7-2 and J is TRBJ2-3; D unclear. Germline lookup yields CDR1 SGHTA and CDR2 FQGNSA. V was cut by 5 bases and J by 0 bases, with 12 bases left in between. This CDR3 has 15 residues. CDR3 bases: TGTGCCAGCAGCCTATCCCTTGTAAGCACAGATACGCAGTATTTT. Its protein is CASSLSLVSTDTQYF.

The genes are TRBV11-2 and TRBJ1-1; 7 bases are shared with TRBD1. The V segment lost 3 bases and the J segment 3 bases; nucleotides outside the gene matches: 1. The CDR3 extends over 13 amino acids. CDR1 and CDR2 (germline): SGHAT, FQNNGV. In DNA form, the CDR3 reads TGTGCCAGCAGCTTTCAGGGGGACACTGAAGCTTTCTTT. Translation: CASSFQGDTEAFF. The whole variable domain, filled in from reference TRBV11-2 and TRBJ1-1, reads EAGVAQSPRYKIIEKRQSVAFWCNPISGHATLYWYQQILGQGPKLLIQFQNNGVVDDSQLPKDRFSAERLKGVDSTLKIQPAKLEDSAVYLCASSFQGDTEAFFGQGTRLTVV.

Turning to this clone: Other DNA sequences in this specimen translate into the identical CDR3. The chain links TRBV9 to TRBJ2-2; no clear D gene. The CDR3 loop spans 11 amino acids. V gave up 0 bases and J gave up 7 bases, with 1 base separating them. Germline V lookup: CDR1 SGDLS, CDR2 YYNGEE. The CDR3 DNA reads as TGTGCCAGCAGCGTAGGCGGGGAGCTGTTTTTT. It is translated as CASSVGGELFF. Together with reference TRBV9 and TRBJ2-2, the CDR3 gives the full variable domain: DSGVTQTPKHLITATGQRVTLRCSPRSGDLSVYWYQQSLDQGLQFLIQYYNGEERAKGNILERFSAQQFPDLHSELNLSSLELGDSALYFCASSVGGELFFGEGSRLTVL.

The V call is TRBV19, the J call TRBJ2-3; D is possibly TRBD2 (5 bases). The CDR3 has 13 amino acids. V was trimmed by 6 bases and J by 6 bases, leaving 13 bases between them. The germline V gene has CDR1 LNHDA and CDR2 SQIVND (reference sequence). The CDR3 region is CASSPGGGDTQYF. CDR3 nucleotides: TGTGCCAGTAGCCCCGGCGGCGGGGATACGCAGTATTTT.

CDR3 bases: TGTGCCAGCAGTTTATTTTCTGCCGGGCAATGGAAGTTCTTC. Protein product: CASSLFSAGQWKFF. This chain uses TRBV28 with TRBJ2-1; no firm D call. The CDR3 has 14 amino acids. Trimming shortened V by 1 base and J by 14 bases, and 18 bases separated the two germline ends. Germline V lookup: CDR1 MDHEN, CDR2 SYDVKM.

This sequence joins TRBV6-5 and TRBJ2-1; 8 bases fit TRBD2. Unmatched junction bases numbered 8, after V lost 3 bases and J lost 7 bases. This CDR3 has 15 residues. Germline V CDR1 and CDR2: MNHEY, SVGAGI. The CDR3 reads CASSYMERERNEQFF. Written as DNA, the CDR3 is TGTGCCAGCAGTTATATGGAGCGGGAGAGGAATGAGCAGTTCTTC.

This chain uses TRBV6-5 with TRBJ1-2; no definite D call. Germline V CDR1 and CDR2: MNHEY, SVGAGI. Trimming removed 3 bases at V and 7 bases at J, with 15 bases between. The CDR3 runs 14 residues. The CDR3 region is CASSYSGLTGGYTF. The CDR3 DNA reads TGTGCCAGCAGTTATTCGGGGTTGACGGGTGGCTACACCTTC.

The chain uses TRBV28 and TRBJ1-5, with D possibly being TRBD1 (5 bases). The V gene's germline CDR1 is MDHEN and CDR2 SYDVKM. V lost 5 bases, J lost 6 bases, and 11 bases lay in between. This CDR3 region has 13 residues. The chain's CDR3 is CASSPQGVQPQHF. CDR3 coding DNA: TGTGCCAGCAGTCCCCAGGGAGTTCAGCCCCAGCATTTT.

The chain uses TRBV5-1 and TRBJ2-2; D is unclear. Trimming left V 0 bases short and J 6 bases short, with 15 bases between. The CDR3 has 16 amino acids. The germline gives CDR1 SGHRS, CDR2 YFSETQ. CDR3 loop: CASSLALLQLAGELFF. CDR3 nucleotides: TGCGCCAGCAGCTTGGCCTTGTTACAACTCGCCGGGGAGCTGTTTTTT. Looking up the rest from reference TRBV5-1 and TRBJ2-2 gives the full variable domain: KAGVTQTPRYLIKTRGQQVTLSCSPISGHRSVSWYQQTPGQGLQFLFEYFSETQRNKGNFPGRFSGRQFSNSRSEMNVSTLELGDSALYLCASSLALLQLAGELFFGEGSRLTVL.

The chain is built from TRBV4-3 and TRBJ2-7, with D tentatively TRBD2 (5 bases). Trimming pared 4 bases from V and 1 base from J, leaving 11 bases between. Germline V gene lookup returns CDR1 LGHNA and CDR2 YSLEER. CDR3 length: 14 residues. The CDR3 here is CASSRLGDSYEQYF. The CDR3 DNA reads as TGCGCCAGCAGCCGTCTCGGGGATTCCTACGAGCAGTACTTC.

CDR3 DNA: TGTGCCAGACAGGGGGCGCGAACCGGGGAGCTGTTTTTT. This sequence encodes CARQGARTGELFF. This chain uses TRBV7-9 with TRBJ2-2; 9 bases are shared with TRBD1. Germline V lookup: CDR1 SEHNR, CDR2 FQNEAQ (reference sequence). The CDR3 spans 13 residues. After removal of 9 bases from V and 5 bases from J, the junction contained 4 bases not matched to a gene. Using reference TRBV7-9 and TRBJ2-2 for the parts outside the CDR3, the full variable domain is DTGVSQNPRHKITKRGQNVTFRCDPISEHNRLYWYRQTLGQGPEFLTYFQNEAQLEKSRLLSDRFSAERPKGSFSTLEIQRTEQGDSAMYLCARQGARTGELFFGEGSRLTVL.

The gene calls are TRBV5-8 and TRBJ1-5; no definite D call. Germline loops: CDR1 SGHTS, CDR2 YDEGEE. With 4 bases removed from V and 0 bases from J, the gap between germline ends came to 5 bases. The length of the CDR3 is 13 residues. CDR3 bases: TGTGCCAGCAGCCCAGATAGCAATCAGCCCCAGCATTTT. Translating it yields CASSPDSNQPQHF.

This clone was seen once. V and J are TRBV9 and TRBJ1-1, with 8 positions matching TRBD1. The CDR3 loop spans 18 amino acids. Losses at the gene ends were 0 bases for V and 1 base for J; bases not matched to a gene: 11. Germline values: CDR1 SGDLS, CDR2 YYNGEE. DNA of the CDR3: TGTGCCAGCAGCGTAGGGAGGCCGACAGGGGAGGGGAACACTGAAGCTTTCTTT. Residues: CASSVGRPTGEGNTEAFF.

This clone was detected once. The chain employs TRBV5-1 and TRBJ1-5, with 11 bases identical to TRBD1. The V segment lost 0 bases and the J segment 4 bases; nucleotides outside the gene matches: 3. CDR1 is SGHRS and CDR2 is YFSETQ in the germline V gene. The CDR3 is 16 amino acids. The CDR3 region has the DNA TGCGCCAGCAGCTTGGTCGGGACAGGGGGTAATCAGCCCCAGCATTTT. Encoded protein: CASSLVGTGGNQPQHF. The full variable domain, with the rest looked up from reference TRBV5-1 and TRBJ1-5, is KAGVTQTPRYLIKTRGQQVTLSCSPISGHRSVSWYQQTPGQGLQFLFEYFSETQRNKGNFPGRFSGRQFSNSRSEMNVSTLELGDSALYLCASSLVGTGGNQPQHFGDGTRLSIL.

V and J are TRBV10-1 and TRBJ2-5; no firm D call. The CDR3 has 13 residues. Germline CDR1 WNHNN, CDR2 SYGVQD (reference sequence). The V gene lost 5 bases and the J gene lost 5 bases, with 12 bases spanning the gap. In nucleotides, the CDR3 is TGCGCCAGCAGTCCCGTGGTGGGGGAGACCCAGTACTTC. Translation: CASSPVVGETQYF.